The sequence of this TCR beta chain was determined in a study of T cells in Graves' hyperthyroidism and ophthalmopathy. This clonotype was detected ten times or more. RNA transcripts served as the template for amplifying TCR beta CDR3 regions. The HTBI set primed first-round TCR CDR3 RT-PCR. TCRdb processed the multiplex PCR reads anew with MiXCR; each CDR3 protein has one entry. The sample has about 570,000 distinct CDR3 sequences, less than 15% seen once. Graves' hyperthyroidism qualified as stable when ophthalmopathy did not progress within 18 months. Isolation of PBMCs was performed on 9.5 to 10 ml fresh peripheral blood. Specimen: blood. This TCR was sampled from a woman aged 40 to 50 with Graves' hyperthyroidism.

In DNA, the CDR3 is TGTGCCAGCAGTTCCTTCGTACAGGGAATCTACGAGCAGTACTTC. Translating it yields CASSSFVQGIYEQYF. The chain employs TRBV28 and TRBJ2-7, with D possibly being TRBD1 (6 bases). Looked up from germline, CDR1 is MDHEN and CDR2 is SYDVKM. Trimming cost V 4 bases and J 3 bases, with 16 bases left between them. The CDR3 length is 15 residues.